This TCR beta chain was sequenced in a study of PD-L1 blockade in urothelial cancer. Across the whole study: Blood samples had a median of approximately 150,000 T cells, tens of thousands of unique TCRs, and clonality approximately 0.08.

Germline V lookup: CDR1 SGHRS, CDR2 YFSETQ. This CDR3 has 15 residues. Unmatched junction bases numbered 4, after V lost 0 bases and J lost 5 bases. Profiled with immunoSEQ multiplex PCR; TCRdb holds only in-frame clones, not every one. The repertoire includes approximately 100,000 clones, about 91% of them detected once, and approximately 0.88% sits in the top ten. This TCR derives from a woman older than 75 with urothelial cancer. The chain uses TRBV5-1 and TRBJ1-1; 10 nucleotides align to TRBD1. The sample consisted of PBMCs, taken around atezolizumab (anti-PD-L1) treatment. The CDR3 loop is CASSLVRTGGTEAFF. The CDR3 DNA is TGCGCCAGCAGCTTGGTTCGGACAGGGGGTACTGAAGCTTTCTTT. Using reference TRBV5-1 and TRBJ1-1 for the parts outside the CDR3, the full variable domain is KAGVTQTPRYLIKTRGQQVTLSCSPISGHRSVSWYQQTPGQGLQFLFEYFSETQRNKGNFPGRFSGRQFSNSRSEMNVSTLELGDSALYLCASSLVRTGGTEAFFGQGTRLTVV.